This TCR beta chain stems from a study of T cell responses to AZD1222 COVID-19 vaccine. TCRdb keeps only in-frame clones here, not all; method: immunoSEQ multiplex PCR. This table has 150,000 or so clones, about 89% appearing once. The input for sequencing was peripheral blood, taken on day 0 of AZD1222 vaccination. The receptor comes from an adult in good health.

CDR3 sequence: CASSSWAPRQYF. CDR3 in DNA: TGTGCCAGCTCCTCTTGGGCCCCGCGGCAGTACTTC. This chain uses TRBV2 with TRBJ2-7, with no clear D. The CDR3 covers 12 residues. Germline V CDR1 and CDR2: SNHLY, FYNNEI. Between the trimmed V and J ends, which lost 8 bases and 9 bases, there was a span of 17 bases.